Presented here are 27 T cell receptor beta chains from one specimen sequenced in a study of CD8 T cells in ankylosing spondylitis. TCRdb analysed the 5' RACE reads with MiXCR anew, one entry per CDR3 protein. The sample records roughly 150,000 distinct CDR3 sequences, around 9.6% being singletons. Specimen: blood, either unsorted or a sorted T cell fraction (not recorded which). The receptors come from a female donor with ankylosing spondylitis or in good health (not recorded which).

There are a few counts of this clonotype. This chain joins TRBV7-9 and TRBJ2-2; TRBD2 might be the D (6 bases). There are 17 residues in the CDR3. Germline V gene lookup returns CDR1 SEHNR and CDR2 FQNEAQ (reference sequence). Trimming took 4 bases from V and 4 from J, leaving 19 bases between them. CDR3 sequence reads: CASSSDPGSSGTGELFF. CDR3 in DNA: TGTGCCAGCAGCTCAGACCCCGGGAGTAGCGGCACCGGGGAGCTGTTTTTT.

The chain joins TRBV9 to TRBJ2-5, with 8 bases matching TRBD1. J was trimmed by 5 bases and V by 4 bases; bases with no gene match: 7. CDR1 SGDLS and CDR2 YYNGEE come from the germline V gene. CDR3 size: 14 residues. The CDR3 region has the DNA TGTGCCAGCAGCCCACCGGACAGGGACGAGACCCAGTACTTC. This gives the protein CASSPPDRDETQYF.

V gene TRBV12-3 or TRBV12-4 combines with J gene TRBJ2-4; TRBD1 might be the D (6 bases). Trimming removed 2 bases from V and 4 bases from J, with 12 bases in between. This CDR3 is 15 amino acids long. CDR3 sequence reads: CASSLYRESKNIQYF. In DNA form, the CDR3 reads TGTGCCAGCAGTTTATACAGGGAGTCAAAAAACATTCAGTACTTC.

This clonotype has more than one count but fewer than ten. This chain uses TRBV21-1 with TRBJ2-5; TRBD2, as called in the table, went unchecked against the DNA. TRBV21-1 is noted as a pseudogene. There are 16 residues in the CDR3. CDR3 in amino acids: CASSKGTSGRQETQYF. CDR3 DNA sequence: TGTGCCAGCAGCAAGGGGACTAGCGGGAGGCAAGAGACCCAGTACTTC.

This clonotype has only a few counts. The chain has TRBV12-3 or TRBV12-4 and TRBJ2-4; 9 bases line up with TRBD2. V trimming: 6 bases; J trimming: 5 bases; junction bases outside the gene matches: 8. The CDR3 runs 15 residues. The CDR3 sequence is CASSGSGRGQNIQYF. The CDR3 DNA is TGTGCCAGCAGCGGTAGCGGGAGAGGGCAAAACATTCAGTACTTC.

This clonotype has only a few counts. The chain links TRBV4-3 to TRBJ2-2; 10 nucleotides match TRBD1. Trimming removed 4 bases from V and 4 bases from J; junction bases left unmatched: 6. Germline lookup yields CDR1 LGHNA and CDR2 YSLEER. The CDR3 is made up of 16 amino acids. The CDR3 loop reads CASSPGTGALTGELFF. The CDR3 DNA reads TGCGCCAGCAGCCCCGGGACAGGGGCGCTCACCGGGGAGCTGTTTTTT.

This chain links TRBV10-2 with TRBJ2-5; D gene uncertain. With 7 bases removed from V and 5 bases from J, the gap between germline ends came to 11 bases. The CDR3 runs to 12 residues. The germline V gene has CDR1 WSHSY and CDR2 SAAADI. Here the CDR3 reads CASKESKETQYF. The CDR3 DNA sequence: TGCGCCAGCAAGGAGTCTAAGGAGACCCAGTACTTC.

This clonotype was seen more than once but under ten times. The chain combines TRBV30 with TRBJ2-1; no reliable D call. The CDR3 is 12 residues long. Trimming removed 2 bases at V and 10 bases at J, with 12 bases between. Germline V gene lookup returns CDR1 GTSNPN and CDR2 SVGIG (reference sequence). The CDR3 sequence is CAWSLSVGEQFF. In DNA form, the CDR3 reads TGTGCCTGGAGTCTCTCGGTGGGAGAGCAGTTCTTC.

This clonotype was counted ten times or more. The gene calls are TRBV4-3 and TRBJ2-4; D tentatively fits TRBD1 or TRBD2 (5 bases each). V was pared by 0 bases and J by 0 bases, with 12 bases between. The germline V gene encodes CDR1 LGHNA and CDR2 YSLEER. CDR3 size: 17 residues. The CDR3 region has the DNA TGCGCCAGCAGCCAAGATATTAGGGACCTAGCCAAAAACATTCAGTACTTC. This sequence encodes CASSQDIRDLAKNIQYF.

This clonotype was counted only a few times. The chain recombines TRBV20-1 with TRBJ1-1; TRBD1 aligns across 7 bases. Germline V CDR1 and CDR2: DFQATT, SNEGSKA (reference sequence). CDR3 size: 13 residues. V was clipped by 6 bases and J by 5 bases; unmatched bases: 9. The CDR3 DNA follows: TGCAGTGCCCCAGACAGGGAGAGGACTGAAGCTTTCTTT. Translated: CSAPDRERTEAFF.

This clonotype has a handful of counts. This clone may be a read error of a much larger clone one base away. The rearrangement joins TRBV19 to TRBJ2-7; the D gene is possibly TRBD2 (5 bases). The CDR3 contains 13 residues. Trimming removed 9 bases from V and 3 bases from J, with 15 bases in between. Per the germline V gene, CDR1 is LNHDA and CDR2 is SQIVND (reference sequence). In nucleotides, the CDR3 is TGTGCCAGGAGTTCTGGACTGGGCTACGAGCAGTACTTC. This encodes CARSSGLGYEQYF.

The chain is built from TRBV7-9 and TRBJ2-1; a possible D gene is TRBD2 (6 bases). The CDR3 spans 14 residues. The germline V gene encodes CDR1 SEHNR and CDR2 FQNEAQ (reference sequence). Trimming shortened V by 5 bases and J by 1 base, and 9 bases separated the two germline ends. In nucleotides, the CDR3 is TGTGCCAGCAGCCTGACTAGTTCCTACAATGAGCAGTTCTTC. Its protein product is CASSLTSSYNEQFF.

This chain connects TRBV7-7 to TRBJ2-2, with D unclear. The germline gives CDR1 SSHAT, CDR2 FNYEAQ (reference sequence). The CDR3 contains 12 residues. CDR3 amino acids: CATRPSTGELFF. CDR3 nucleotide sequence: TGTGCTACCCGGCCATCCACCGGGGAGCTGTTTTTT.

The chain joins TRBV12-3 or TRBV12-4 to TRBJ2-3; TRBD2 matches at 8 bases. J gave up 3 bases and V 3 bases, and 5 bases lay outside the gene matches. This CDR3 has 15 residues. The CDR3 spells CASSFLGLGTDTQYF. DNA of the CDR3: TGTGCCAGCAGTTTCTTGGGACTAGGGACAGATACGCAGTATTTT.

At least ten counts were recorded for this clonotype. The CDR3 sequence: CASSLGGYTYNEQFF. CDR3 sequence (DNA): TGTGCCAGCAGCTTGGGAGGGTACACATACAATGAGCAGTTCTTC. This chain joins TRBV7-2 and TRBJ2-1; 7 nucleotides line up with TRBD2. The J segment lost 4 bases and the V segment lost 3 bases, leaving 6 bases of the junction unmatched. This CDR3 region has 15 residues. The germline gives CDR1 SGHTA, CDR2 FQGNSA.

Concerning this clonotype itself: A much larger clone lies one base from this, so it may be a read error. The chain combines TRBV29-1 with TRBJ2-7; 9 nucleotides align to TRBD1. Germline assignment: CDR1 SQVTM and CDR2 ANQGSEA. The CDR3 runs to 13 residues. The CDR3 protein is CTVRGTGSYEQYF. CDR3 bases: TGCACCGTCCGGGGGACAGGGTCCTACGAGCAGTACTTC.

The rearrangement links TRBV5-6 to TRBJ1-4; TRBD1 agrees at 9 bases. CDR1 is SGHDT, CDR2 YYEEEE, per germline. This CDR3 spans 18 amino acids. V trimming: 2 bases; J trimming: 0 bases; junction bases outside the gene matches: 8. CDR3: CASSFGTGTPATNEKLFF. The CDR3 DNA is TGTGCCAGCAGCTTCGGGACAGGGACCCCTGCAACTAATGAAAAACTGTTTTTT.

This clonotype occurred a few times. The chain links TRBV6-1 to TRBJ2-1; 12 nucleotides match TRBD2. CDR1 is MNHNS, CDR2 SASEGT, per germline. V shed 5 bases and J 5 bases; nucleotides not matched to a gene: 7. CDR3 length equals 16 residues. This chain's CDR3 is CASSPGLAGIHNEQFF. In DNA form, the CDR3 reads TGTGCCAGCAGTCCCGGACTAGCGGGGATACACAATGAGCAGTTCTTC.

This clonotype was detected many times. The chain combines TRBV12-3 or TRBV12-4 with TRBJ1-5, with no clear D. The ends were cut back, 1 base at V and 1 base at J, with 11 bases in the middle. The CDR3 contains 16 residues. CDR3 in amino acids: CASSLVAGISNQPQHF. The CDR3 coding sequence is TGTGCCAGCAGTTTAGTCGCCGGGATCAGCAATCAGCCCCAGCATTTT.

This clonotype has only a few counts. The chain has TRBV12-3 or TRBV12-4 and TRBJ2-1, with 7 bases aligning to TRBD2. The CDR3 has 14 amino acids. V lost 0 bases, J lost 6 bases, and 2 bases stayed unmatched. The CDR3 nucleotides read TGTGCCAGCAGTTTAGCGTCGGGGGGCAATGAGCAGTTCTTC. Residues: CASSLASGGNEQFF.

This clonotype showed up just a few times. The gene calls are TRBV15 and TRBJ2-1; no reliable D call. CDR1 and CDR2 (germline): LNHNV, YYDKDF (reference sequence). V was cut by 6 bases and J by 4 bases, with 10 bases left in between. The CDR3 has 13 amino acids. CDR3 DNA sequence: TGTGCCACCAGAGTTCGGGCATACAATGAGCAGTTCTTC. Its protein is CATRVRAYNEQFF.

The CDR3 sequence: CATSGPAAYNEQFF. CDR3 nucleotides: TGTGCCACCAGCGGCCCAGCGGCCTACAATGAGCAGTTCTTC. The chain recombines TRBV15 with TRBJ2-1; D may be TRBD2 (5 bases). Germline values: CDR1 LNHNV, CDR2 YYDKDF (reference sequence). The length of the CDR3 is 14 residues. The V end lost 5 bases, the J end lost 2 bases, and 10 bases lay between the germline ends.

This clonotype was detected many times. V usage is TRBV25-1 and J usage is TRBJ2-6, with no clear D. This CDR3 spans 17 amino acids. Trimming removed 4 bases at V and 4 bases at J, with 17 bases between. CDR1 is MGHDK and CDR2 is SYGVNS in the germline V gene. The chain's CDR3 is CASSGIIPRGGANVLTF. The DNA for the CDR3 is TGTGCCAGCAGTGGGATCATCCCTCGAGGAGGGGCCAACGTCCTGACTTTC.

The genes are TRBV7-6 and TRBJ1-1; tentatively, D is TRBD1 (6 bases). The CDR3 is 15 residues long. Germline CDR1 reads SGHVS; CDR2 reads FNYEAQ. The V and J ends lost 5 bases and 0 bases respectively, with 13 bases between them. The CDR3 loop is CASSPATGMNTEAFF. The CDR3 coding sequence is TGTGCCAGCAGCCCCGCGACAGGAATGAACACTGAAGCTTTCTTT.

The table lists this clonotype with a few counts. The chain combines TRBV13 with TRBJ2-7; 7 bases are a match to TRBD1. V shed 0 bases and J 1 base; nucleotides not matched to a gene: 6. Germline-derived CDR1 and CDR2 are PRHDT and FYEKMQ (reference sequence). The CDR3 runs 16 residues. CDR3 residues: CASSLGGGTASYEQYF. The CDR3 DNA is TGTGCCAGCAGCTTAGGCGGTGGGACAGCATCCTACGAGCAGTACTTC.

This clonotype came up a few times. The chain uses TRBV7-6 and TRBJ2-1; 11 positions match TRBD2. V lost 8 bases, J lost 7 bases, and 16 bases stayed unmatched. Per germline, CDR1 SGHVS and CDR2 FNYEAQ. The CDR3 has 17 residues. The CDR3: CASSPYLAGGKGNEQFF. Written as DNA, the CDR3 is TGTGCCAGCTCCCCGTACTTAGCGGGAGGGAAGGGGAATGAGCAGTTCTTC.

The chain recombines TRBV5-1 with TRBJ2-7; D gene uncertain. From germline, CDR1 is SGHRS and CDR2 YFSETQ. The CDR3 is 14 amino acids. Trimming took 0 bases from V and 2 from J, leaving 9 bases between them. The CDR3 coding sequence is TGCGCCAGCAGCTTGGCCGAGAGAACCTACGAGCAGTACTTC. Residues: CASSLAERTYEQYF.